These 17 T cell receptor beta chains came from one sample sequenced in a study of OX40 agonist ivuxolimab in advanced cancers. Using immunoSEQ multiplex PCR, the repertoire was profiled, and TCRdb retains in-frame clones only, with some absent. The sample carries approximately 100,000 clones, roughly 90% recorded once. Source: CD4+ or CD8+ T cells sorted from blood, taken in a trial of the OX40 agonist ivuxolimab. The receptors here all came from an adult with an advanced solid tumor such as melanoma, head and neck, liver or kidney cancer.

This clone was recorded only once. This chain joins TRBV28 and TRBJ1-1; D uncertain. CDR1 MDHEN and CDR2 SYDVKM come from the germline V gene. The V end lost 6 bases, the J end lost 2 bases, and 10 bases lay between the germline ends. The CDR3 is made up of 13 amino acids. The CDR3 coding sequence is TGTGCCAGCAGGGAGAGAGGTAACACTGAAGCTTTCTTT. It translates to CASRERGNTEAFF.

The chain employs TRBV10-1 and TRBJ2-1; 7 bases align to TRBD2. With 7 bases clipped from V and 0 bases from J, the junction kept 9 bases outside the gene matches. Germline CDR1 is WNHNN and CDR2 is SYGVQD (reference sequence). The CDR3 spans 16 residues. CDR3 in amino acids: CASNSRGESSYNEQFF. In nucleotides, the CDR3 is TGCGCCAGCAACTCCCGGGGGGAAAGCTCCTACAATGAGCAGTTCTTC.

The chain recombines TRBV7-2 with TRBJ2-7; 8 bases map to TRBD1. Germline lookup yields CDR1 SGHTA and CDR2 FQGNSA. This CDR3 region has 14 residues. V trimming: 1 base; J trimming: 4 bases; junction bases outside the gene matches: 3. CDR3 protein: CASSLGRTGYEQYF. CDR3 bases: TGTGCCAGCAGCTTAGGCCGGACAGGGTACGAGCAGTACTTC. Filled out from reference TRBV7-2 and TRBJ2-7, the complete variable domain reads GAGVSQSPSNKVTEKGKDVELRCDPISGHTALYWYRQSLGQGLEFLIYFQGNSAPDKSGLPSDRFSAERTGGSVSTLTIQRTQQEDSAVYLCASSLGRTGYEQYFGPGTRLTVT.

This clone was recorded only once. The chain uses TRBV9 and TRBJ1-1, with D perhaps matching TRBD1 (5 bases). V was cut by 3 bases and J by 5 bases, with 8 bases left in between. From germline, CDR1 is SGDLS and CDR2 YYNGEE. CDR3 length: 12 residues. The CDR3: CASSAGGTEAFF. As DNA, the CDR3 is TGTGCCAGCAGCGCGGGGGGGACTGAAGCTTTCTTT.

This sequence joins TRBV7-9 and TRBJ1-2; D might be TRBD1 (5 bases). The V gene lost 7 bases and the J gene lost 0 bases, with 12 bases spanning the gap. Germline lookup yields CDR1 SEHNR and CDR2 FQNEAQ (reference sequence). The CDR3 has 14 amino acids. CDR3 in DNA: TGTGCCAGCACCCCCAGGGATTCTAACTATGGCTACACCTTC. This encodes CASTPRDSNYGYTF.

The rearrangement joins TRBV7-2 to TRBJ2-1; D uncertain. Germline CDR1 and CDR2: SGHTA and FQGNSA. The CDR3 length is 16 residues. Trimming stripped 0 bases from V and 10 bases from J, with 19 bases between. The CDR3: CASSLAVGPGQGEQFF. The CDR3 DNA follows: TGTGCCAGCAGCTTAGCCGTCGGTCCCGGCCAAGGAGAGCAGTTCTTC.

As for this clone: Other nucleotide sequences in the sample specify the same CDR3. V is TRBV7-8 and J is TRBJ1-1; no clear D. This CDR3 is 14 amino acids long. V gave up 1 base and J gave up 1 base, with 7 bases separating them. The germline gives CDR1 SGHVS, CDR2 FQNEAQ. In DNA, the CDR3 is TGTGCCAGCAGCTTAGTTGGCGGGAACACTGAAGCTTTCTTT. Protein: CASSLVGGNTEAFF.

The chain carries TRBV4-3 and TRBJ2-7; 9 bases fit TRBD2. This CDR3 is 17 amino acids long. V dropped 1 base and J dropped 4; count of bases not matched to a gene: 11. Germline V CDR1 and CDR2: LGHNA, YSLEER. DNA of the CDR3: TGCGCCAGCAGCCAAGTGATGGGAAGCGGGGGGAGGTACGAGCAGTACTTC. Translation: CASSQVMGSGGRYEQYF.

Points on this clone: The same CDR3 can be traced to other DNA sequences in this sample. The chain employs TRBV7-2 and TRBJ1-2; 10 nucleotides match TRBD1. This CDR3 region has 14 residues. J gave up 3 bases and V 4 bases, and 2 bases lay outside the gene matches. Germline values: CDR1 SGHTA, CDR2 FQGNSA. The CDR3 nucleotides are TGTGCCAGCAGCTCGACAGGGGGCGACTATGGCTACACCTTC. It codes for CASSSTGGDYGYTF.

This chain joins TRBV30 and TRBJ1-1; D gene uncertain. The CDR3 is made up of 13 amino acids. Per germline, CDR1 GTSNPN and CDR2 SVGIG (reference sequence). The V end lost 0 bases, the J end lost 2 bases, and 7 bases lay between the germline ends. Here the CDR3 DNA reads TGTGCCTGGAGTGTAGGGTCAAACACTGAAGCTTTCTTT. Protein: CAWSVGSNTEAFF.

This clone was picked up one time. This chain joins TRBV6-1 and TRBJ1-2, with D unresolved. Germline loops: CDR1 MNHNS, CDR2 SASEGT. CDR3 length: 15 amino acids. Trimming stripped 7 bases from V and 2 bases from J, with 17 bases between. The CDR3 nucleotides are TGTGCCAGCATAGCAGGTGGCGGTTCGAACTATGGCTACACCTTC. As protein: CASIAGGGSNYGYTF.

The sample holds one count of this clone. The V call is TRBV6-5, the J call TRBJ1-1; TRBD1 aligns across 8 bases. Germline V gene sequence: CDR1 MNHEY, CDR2 SVGAGI. This CDR3 is built from 15 residues. The J segment lost 1 base and the V segment lost 6 bases, leaving 7 bases of the junction unmatched. This CDR3 reads CASRDRGLRNTEAFF. The CDR3 nucleotides read TGTGCCAGCAGAGACAGGGGACTAAGGAACACTGAAGCTTTCTTT.

The chain employs TRBV9 and TRBJ2-3; 9 positions agree with TRBD2. In germline, CDR1 is SGDLS, CDR2 YYNGEE. The CDR3 runs 16 residues. With 4 bases clipped from V and 5 bases from J, the junction kept 11 bases outside the gene matches. The CDR3 loop is CASSFPPSGAGDTQYF. Here the CDR3 DNA reads TGTGCCAGCAGCTTCCCTCCTAGCGGGGCTGGAGATACGCAGTATTTT. The full variable domain, its missing parts supplied by reference TRBV9 and TRBJ2-3, is DSGVTQTPKHLITATGQRVTLRCSPRSGDLSVYWYQQSLDQGLQFLIQYYNGEERAKGNILERFSAQQFPDLHSELNLSSLELGDSALYFCASSFPPSGAGDTQYFGPGTRLTVL.

The genes are TRBV7-2 and TRBJ2-5; D might be TRBD2 (5 bases). The germline V gene encodes CDR1 SGHTA and CDR2 FQGNSA. Trimming cost V 5 bases and J 0 bases, with 19 bases left between them. The CDR3 contains 17 residues. CDR3 DNA: TGTGCCAGCAGCCCCCCTAGCCCGGGGAGTTACCAAGAGACCCAGTACTTC. Its translation: CASSPPSPGSYQETQYF.

The rearrangement uses TRBV7-2 and TRBJ2-2, with D perhaps matching TRBD1 or TRBD2 (5 bases each). With 5 bases removed from V and 1 base from J, the gap between germline ends came to 14 bases. The length of the CDR3 is 16 residues. CDR1 SGHTA and CDR2 FQGNSA come from the germline V gene. CDR3 sequence reads: CASSQRSGLNTGELFF. The CDR3 DNA follows: TGTGCCAGCAGCCAGAGGTCGGGGCTGAACACCGGGGAGCTGTTTTTT.

This chain links TRBV7-2 with TRBJ2-7, with 8 positions matching TRBD1. V shed 1 base, J shed 3 bases, and the junction held 14 bases outside the gene matches. Germline V gene lookup returns CDR1 SGHTA and CDR2 FQGNSA. This CDR3 has 18 amino acids. In DNA form, the CDR3 reads TGTGCCAGCAGCTTAGATTCAGTATACGGGACAGGACTCTACGAGCAGTACTTC. As protein: CASSLDSVYGTGLYEQYF. The complete variable domain, with remaining parts taken from reference TRBV7-2 and TRBJ2-7, reads GAGVSQSPSNKVTEKGKDVELRCDPISGHTALYWYRQSLGQGLEFLIYFQGNSAPDKSGLPSDRFSAERTGGSVSTLTIQRTQQEDSAVYLCASSLDSVYGTGLYEQYFGPGTRLTVT.

The chain carries TRBV7-9 and TRBJ1-4, with D possibly TRBD1 on 5 matching bases. Germline loops: CDR1 SEHNR, CDR2 FQNEAQ (reference sequence). This CDR3 has 14 residues. The V end lost 1 base, the J end lost 7 bases, and 10 bases lay between the germline ends. The CDR3: CASSLGGEGEKLFF. CDR3 in DNA: TGTGCCAGCAGCTTAGGAGGGGAAGGTGAAAAACTGTTTTTT.